One and the same sample provided the 28 T cell receptor beta chains below, sequenced in a study of regulatory T cells in long-lasting Graves disease. Sequencing libraries for TCR beta were prepared with iRepertoire HTBI primers and Arm-PCR of CDR3 regions. TCRdb processed the multiplex PCR reads anew with MiXCR; each CDR3 protein has one entry. The sample yields 400,000 to 450,000 distinct CDR3 sequences, roughly a quarter seen once. Indicated time point: persistent/refractory GD, antithyroid drugs over 5 years with positive TRAb. The TCR library used RNA extracted from PBMCs. Sequenced here: peripheral blood mononuclear cells (PBMCs), sampled when the disease was refractory, from a patient treated with antithyroid drugs. The receptors originated from a female donor with Graves disease.

This clonotype appeared many times. V is TRBV20-1 and J is TRBJ2-4; 7 bases are shared with TRBD2. This CDR3 is built from 15 residues. From germline, CDR1 is DFQATT and CDR2 SNEGSKA (reference sequence). V lost 0 bases and J lost 1; bases outside the gene matches: 3. CDR3 protein: CSAREVGGAKNIQYF. The CDR3 DNA reads as TGCAGTGCTAGAGAGGTCGGGGGGGCCAAAAACATTCAGTACTTC.

The chain links TRBV6-1 to TRBJ2-5; TRBD2 might be the D (6 bases). Per the germline V gene, CDR1 is MNHNS and CDR2 is SASEGT. The CDR3 sequence is 13 residues long. Trimming removed 8 bases at V and 5 bases at J, with 15 bases between. CDR3: CASEAGRGETQYF. Here the CDR3 DNA reads TGTGCCAGCGAGGCGGGACGGGGCGAGACCCAGTACTTC.

About this clonotype itself: This sequence may be a read error, since a much larger clone differs from it by one base. The V call is TRBV7-2, the J call TRBJ2-7, with D possibly TRBD2 on 6 matching bases. This CDR3 spans 16 amino acids. Germline assignment: CDR1 SGHTA and CDR2 FQGNSA. In nucleotides, the CDR3 is TGTGCCAGCAGCTTAGCCACCGGGGGTGTGGCCTACCAGCAGTACTTC. Amino acids: CASSLATGGVAYQQYF.

This clonotype was counted a few times. The chain has TRBV11-2 and TRBJ2-6; D is possibly TRBD1 or TRBD2 (6 bases each). V was trimmed by 1 base and J by 3 bases, leaving 10 bases between them. This CDR3 comprises 16 residues. Germline CDR1 and CDR2: SGHAT and FQNNGV. The CDR3 DNA reads as TGTGCCAGCAGCTTAGGGGGGGCGCTTGGGGCCAACGTCCTGACTTTC. Encoded protein: CASSLGGALGANVLTF.

The table lists this clonotype with many counts. This rearrangement joins TRBV20-1 to TRBJ1-2; D call uncertain. Trimming took off 0 bases at V and 7 bases at J, with 9 bases between the two ends. Germline CDR1 is DFQATT and CDR2 is SNEGSKA (reference sequence). This CDR3 contains 12 residues. This chain's CDR3 is CSARDRVGGYTF. The CDR3 nucleotides read TGCAGTGCTAGAGATAGGGTTGGTGGCTACACCTTC.

A remark on this clonotype: This may be a read error: a much more frequent sequence differs by one nucleotide. The J gene is TRBJ2-7, the V gene TRBV6-2 or TRBV6-3, with 14 bases identical to TRBD2. This CDR3 has 21 amino acids. The J segment lost 5 bases and the V segment lost 4 bases, leaving 22 bases of the junction unmatched. In germline, CDR1 is MNHEY, CDR2 SVGEGT. For the CDR3, the DNA is TGTGCCAGCAGTTCCTATTCCCATCCGACTAGCGGGAGGGCCGGGACCCACGAGCAGTACTTC. The encoded protein is CASSSYSHPTSGRAGTHEQYF.

This clonotype was seen ten or more times. This chain joins TRBV10-3 and TRBJ2-5; TRBD1 matches 9 bases. Germline V gene lookup returns CDR1 ENHRY and CDR2 SYGVKD. This CDR3 region has 12 residues. J was trimmed by 4 bases and V by 8 bases; bases with no gene match: 2. The CDR3 bases are TGTGCCATCGGGACAGGGAGAGAGACCCAGTACTTC. It specifies CAIGTGRETQYF.

This clonotype was recorded a few times. The V and J genes are TRBV9 and TRBJ1-2; no clear D. V lost 4 bases to trimming and J lost 2 bases, with 12 bases between them. The CDR3 extends over 14 amino acids. Germline V CDR1 and CDR2: SGDLS, YYNGEE. This CDR3 reads CASSTRTGNYGYTF. The DNA of the CDR3 is TGTGCCAGCAGCACGCGGACGGGCAACTATGGCTACACCTTC.

The chain joins TRBV27 to TRBJ2-7; possibly TRBD2 for D (5 bases). V was cut by 8 bases and J by 4 bases, with 12 bases left in between. Germline CDR1 is MNHEY and CDR2 is SMNVEV (reference sequence). There are 12 residues in the CDR3. The CDR3 coding sequence is TGTGCCAGCGGCTCGGGGATTTACGAGCAGTACTTC. Its protein product is CASGSGIYEQYF.

This clonotype was detected only a few times. CDR3 sequence reads: CASRAGASTEAFF. The DNA of the CDR3 is TGCGCCAGCAGGGCGGGGGCCAGCACTGAAGCTTTCTTT. The chain carries TRBV5-1 and TRBJ1-1; possibly TRBD1 for D (6 bases). CDR3 length: 13 residues. The ends were cut back, 5 bases at V and 4 bases at J, with 12 bases in the middle. The germline gives CDR1 SGHRS, CDR2 YFSETQ.

The sample holds a few counts of this clonotype. The chain links TRBV5-6 to TRBJ2-7, with TRBD1 as a possible D gene (5 bases). V dropped 3 bases and J dropped 4 bases, with 11 bases sitting between them. CDR1 SGHDT and CDR2 YYEEEE come from the germline V gene. The CDR3 loop spans 13 amino acids. CDR3 DNA sequence: TGTGCCAGCAGCTACCGACAGCGATACGAGCAGTACTTC. The encoded protein is CASSYRQRYEQYF. The full variable domain, with the rest looked up from reference TRBV5-6 and TRBJ2-7, is DAGVTQSPTHLIKTRGQQVTLRCSPKSGHDTVSWYQQALGQGPQFIFQYYEEEERQRGNFPDRFSGHQFPNYSSELNVNALLLGDSALYLCASSYRQRYEQYFGPGTRLTVT.

This clonotype showed up just once. The V gene is TRBV4-3, the J gene TRBJ2-3; the D gene is possibly TRBD2 (6 bases). Trimming stripped 8 bases from V and 1 base from J, with 10 bases between. From germline, CDR1 is LGHNA and CDR2 YSLEER. The CDR3 is 13 residues long. The CDR3 reads CASGASGTDTQYF. The CDR3 bases are TGCGCCAGCGGGGCTAGCGGCACAGATACGCAGTATTTT.

This clonotype was detected only a few times. The J gene is TRBJ1-5, the V gene TRBV20-1; D unclear. The CDR3 runs 13 residues. The germline V and J ends were trimmed by 6 bases and 3 bases, with 12 bases remaining between them. The germline gives CDR1 DFQATT, CDR2 SNEGSKA (reference sequence). The CDR3 reads CSAPGRDNQPQHF. CDR3 sequence (DNA): TGCAGTGCCCCCGGACGGGACAATCAGCCCCAGCATTTT.

This clonotype occurred a few times. The chain carries TRBV2 and TRBJ1-5, with D uncertain. The CDR3 contains 14 residues. V was cut by 3 bases and J by 3 bases, with 9 bases left in between. The germline V gene encodes CDR1 SNHLY and CDR2 FYNNEI. The CDR3 nucleotides read TGTGCCAGCAGTGATTCTGGCAACAATCAGCCCCAGCATTTT. Its protein product is CASSDSGNNQPQHF. Based on the CDR3 plus reference TRBV2 and TRBJ1-5, the full variable domain is EPEVTQTPSHQVTQMGQEVILRCVPISNHLYFYWYRQILGQKVEFLVSFYNNEISEKSEIFDDQFSVERPDGSNFTLKIRSTKLEDSAMYFCASSDSGNNQPQHFGDGTRLSIL.

This sequence joins TRBV2 and TRBJ2-5, with TRBD1 matching over 10 bases. Trimming removed 8 bases from V and 4 bases from J; junction bases left unmatched: 10. The CDR3 runs to 15 residues. The germline CDR1 and CDR2 sequences are SNHLY and FYNNEI. The CDR3 sequence is CASGRDRGLRETQYF. For the CDR3, the DNA is TGTGCCAGCGGTCGGGACAGGGGATTGAGAGAGACCCAGTACTTC.

This chain uses TRBV20-1 with TRBJ2-7; 7 bases are a match to TRBD2. The CDR3 covers 14 residues. CDR1 is DFQATT, CDR2 SNEGSKA, per germline (reference sequence). V trimming: 3 bases; J trimming: 2 bases; junction bases outside the gene matches: 7. CDR3 sequence: CSASSGGFPYEQYF. Here the CDR3 DNA reads TGCAGTGCTAGCTCGGGGGGTTTCCCCTACGAGCAGTACTTC.

V gene TRBV28 combines with J gene TRBJ2-3, with TRBD2 identical over 12 bases. Trimming took 8 bases from V and 3 from J; bases not matched to a gene: 0. The CDR3 sequence is 13 residues long. The V gene's germline CDR1 is MDHEN and CDR2 SYDVKM. For the CDR3, the DNA is TGTGCCAGCGGACTAGCGGGAACAGATACGCAGTATTTT. Residues: CASGLAGTDTQYF. The whole variable domain, filled in from reference TRBV28 and TRBJ2-3, reads DVKVTQSSRYLVKRTGEKVFLECVQDMDHENMFWYRQDPGLGLRLIYFSYDVKMKEKGDIPEGYSVSREKKERFSLILESASTNQTSMYLCASGLAGTDTQYFGPGTRLTVL.

This clonotype came up many times. V is TRBV6-1 and J is TRBJ1-2, with D perhaps TRBD1 (5 bases). This CDR3 region has 14 residues. The germline gives CDR1 MNHNS, CDR2 SASEGT. With 5 bases removed from V and 4 bases from J, the gap between germline ends came to 14 bases. CDR3 bases: TGTGCCAGCAGTCGCGACGGGGCGAGCTATGGCTACACCTTC. This sequence encodes CASSRDGASYGYTF.

A note on this clonotype: One end of the junction does not line up with germline, which may come from a read error. This rearrangement joins TRBV7-2 to TRBJ2-7; possibly TRBD2 for D (6 bases). Looked up from germline, CDR1 is SGHTA and CDR2 is FQGNSA. The CDR3 is 18 residues long. Here the CDR3 DNA reads TGTGCCAGCAGCCCGGGCCTTATGGGACTCGGGAACTCCTACGAGCAGCACTTC. Translated, it gives CASSPGLMGLGNSYEQHF.

In its sample, this clonotype was seen many times. This CDR3 reads CASSRTGPRETQYF. In DNA form, the CDR3 reads TGTGCCAGCAGCAGGACAGGGCCTCGAGAGACCCAGTACTTC. V and J are TRBV2 and TRBJ2-5, with TRBD1 matching 8 bases. This CDR3 is built from 14 residues. The trim removed 6 bases at V and 4 bases at J, leaving 7 bases unmatched. Germline V gene lookup returns CDR1 SNHLY and CDR2 FYNNEI.

The gene calls are TRBV9 and TRBJ1-3; D gene ambiguous. Between the trimmed V and J ends, which lost 3 bases and 1 base, there was a span of 14 bases. The CDR3 is 16 amino acids. The germline gives CDR1 SGDLS, CDR2 YYNGEE. In DNA form, the CDR3 reads TGTGCCAGCAGCGAGGGCGGTGGTGGGTCTGGAAACACCATATATTTT. Protein: CASSEGGGGSGNTIYF. The full variable domain, completed using reference TRBV9 and TRBJ1-3, is DSGVTQTPKHLITATGQRVTLRCSPRSGDLSVYWYQQSLDQGLQFLIQYYNGEERAKGNILERFSAQQFPDLHSELNLSSLELGDSALYFCASSEGGGGSGNTIYFGEGSWLTVV.

There are a few counts of this clonotype. V gene TRBV7-9 combines with J gene TRBJ2-7; TRBD1 aligns across 11 bases. The CDR3 has 13 residues. CDR1 and CDR2 from the germline V gene are SEHNR and FQNEAQ (reference sequence). V shed 6 bases, J shed 7 bases, and the junction held 5 bases outside the gene matches. The CDR3 reads CASRGTGGGEQYF. Here the CDR3 DNA reads TGTGCCAGCAGAGGGACAGGGGGTGGGGAGCAGTACTTC.

Points on this clonotype: Since the CDR3 does not end with the conserved phenylalanine or tryptophan, this likely comes from a read error. This sequence joins TRBV7-2 and TRBJ2-3; TRBD2 agrees at 7 bases. Germline CDR1 and CDR2: SGHTA and FQGNSA. The CDR3 length is 16 residues. The trim removed 5 bases at V and 2 bases at J, leaving 10 bases unmatched. The CDR3 loop reads CASSPLGGDATDTQYL. CDR3 in DNA: TGTGCCAGCAGCCCCTTGGGGGGGGACGCCACAGATACGCAGTATCTT.

The chain carries TRBV6-1 and TRBJ2-4; weak D call: TRBD2 (5 bases). The CDR3 length is 14 residues. In germline, CDR1 is MNHNS, CDR2 SASEGT. The V end was cut by 8 bases, the J end by 1 base, with 12 bases between. The CDR3 sequence: CASRDRTAKNIQYF. The CDR3 DNA sequence: TGTGCCAGCCGGGATAGGACGGCCAAAAACATTCAGTACTTC.

The sample holds many counts of this clonotype. The rearrangement uses TRBV20-1 and TRBJ2-7; possibly TRBD1 for D (7 bases). V was cut by 0 bases and J by 7 bases, with 25 bases left in between. Germline V gives CDR1 DFQATT, CDR2 SNEGSKA (reference sequence). There are 17 residues in the CDR3. The CDR3, as DNA: TGCAGTGCTAGAGATTATAGGGGGCGGGATCCCTTCGGGGAGCAGTACTTC. It yields the protein CSARDYRGRDPFGEQYF.

Regarding this clonotype: A much larger clone differs from this one at a single base, so this may be a read error. The V call is TRBV7-2, the J call TRBJ1-1; 10 nucleotides line up with TRBD1. This CDR3 spans 18 amino acids. Germline V gene data show CDR1 as SGHTA and CDR2 as FQGNSA. The CDR3 here is CVSSKRDRGGIRRTEAFF. CDR3 sequence (DNA): TGTGTCAGCAGCAAACGGGACAGGGGAGGGATTCGACGCACTGAAGCTTTCTTT. The complete variable domain, with remaining parts taken from reference TRBV7-2 and TRBJ1-1, reads GAGVSQSPSNKVTEKGKDVELRCDPISGHTALYWYRQSLGQGLEFLIYFQGNSAPDKSGLPSDRFSAERTGGSVSTLTIQRTQQEDSAVYLCVSSKRDRGGIRRTEAFFGQGTRLTVV.

This clonotype was seen only once. The chain joins TRBV6-5 to TRBJ2-2; possible D gene TRBD2, 5 bases. The CDR3 is 16 amino acids. Germline loops: CDR1 MNHEY, CDR2 SVGAGI. Trimming pared 0 bases from V and 5 bases from J, leaving 13 bases between. CDR3 residues: CASSYSLRVWTGELFF. DNA of the CDR3: TGTGCCAGCAGTTACTCTCTGAGGGTTTGGACCGGGGAGCTGTTTTTT.

This clonotype was observed at least ten times. The V call is TRBV28, the J call TRBJ2-7; no firm D call. Germline values: CDR1 MDHEN, CDR2 SYDVKM. V lost 2 bases and J 5 bases, leaving 10 bases between the germline ends. This CDR3 is 13 amino acids long. The CDR3 nucleotides read TGTGCCAGCAGTTTAGTTGGGGAAAACGAGCAGTACTTC. As protein: CASSLVGENEQYF.